A single sample is the source of the 29 T cell receptor beta chains below, sequenced in a study of CD8 T cells in ankylosing spondylitis. TCRdb itself ran the 5' RACE reads through MiXCR, one entry per CDR3 protein. The sample yields 250,000 to 350,000 distinct CDR3 sequences, 20% seen once. Sequenced material: blood, either unsorted or a sorted T cell fraction (not recorded which). Receptors were obtained from a male donor with ankylosing spondylitis or in good health (not recorded which).

This clonotype was counted between two and nine times. The V gene is TRBV6-1, the J gene TRBJ1-5; D is possibly TRBD1 (6 bases). The V gene's germline CDR1 is MNHNS and CDR2 SASEGT. V lost 6 bases, J lost 3 bases, and 18 bases lay in between. The CDR3 is 16 amino acids. Written as DNA, the CDR3 is TGTGCCAGCAGAGAGGGGGTTTGGGGGTTCAATCAGCCCCAGCATTTT. Its protein is CASREGVWGFNQPQHF.

In this sample, this clonotype turned up a few times. CDR3 loop: CATSRVLGGSTEQFF. CDR3 coding DNA: TGTGCCACCAGCAGAGTATTAGGCGGGAGTACTGAGCAGTTCTTC. The chain combines TRBV15 with TRBJ2-1, with 7 bases fitting TRBD2. In germline, CDR1 is LNHNV, CDR2 YYDKDF (reference sequence). The CDR3 extends over 15 amino acids. V was pared by 1 base and J by 9 bases, with 9 bases of the junction left unmatched.

This clonotype appeared a few times. The DNA for the CDR3 is TGTGCCAGCAGTTTAGTACTGGCGGATGAAAAACTGTTTTTT. As protein: CASSLVLADEKLFF. This chain connects TRBV28 to TRBJ1-4; D remains ambiguous. V gave up 2 bases and J gave up 6 bases, with 10 bases separating them. Germline-derived CDR1 and CDR2 are MDHEN and SYDVKM. This CDR3 comprises 14 residues.

This clonotype was recorded at least ten times. The V gene is TRBV12-3 or TRBV12-4, the J gene TRBJ1-2; D is uncertain. The CDR3 length is 15 residues. V lost 2 bases to trimming and J lost 4 bases, with 14 bases between them. CDR3 DNA: TGTGCCAGCAGTTTATCCGACCTACAATCCTATGGCTACACCTTC. It specifies CASSLSDLQSYGYTF.

This clonotype appeared a few times. This chain links TRBV5-1 with TRBJ1-1; TRBD1 matches at 9 bases. Germline CDR1 is SGHRS and CDR2 is YFSETQ. V dropped 4 bases and J dropped 0; count of bases not matched to a gene: 4. The CDR3 runs to 15 residues. CDR3 sequence (DNA): TGCGCCAGCAGCAACCGGACAGGGGTGAACACTGAAGCTTTCTTT. This encodes CASSNRTGVNTEAFF.

The chain carries TRBV20-1 and TRBJ2-5; 8 nucleotides agree with TRBD1. CDR1 is DFQATT, CDR2 SNEGSKA, per germline (reference sequence). This CDR3 contains 14 residues. The ends lost 3 bases at V and 4 bases at J; junction bases unmatched: 7. The CDR3 bases are TGCAGTGCTAGGTGGCAGGGGGCTGGAGAGACCCAGTACTTC. It specifies CSARWQGAGETQYF.

The chain carries TRBV3-1 and TRBJ1-1, with D uncertain. The germline gives CDR1 LGHDT, CDR2 YNNKEL (reference sequence). The CDR3 has 14 residues. The V end was cut by 4 bases, the J end by 6 bases, with 15 bases between. The CDR3, as DNA: TGTGCCAGCAGCCTGGCTGAGGGCATTTCTGAAGCTTTCTTT. Translating gives CASSLAEGISEAFF.

This clonotype was picked up a small number of times. The rearrangement links TRBV2 to TRBJ1-5, with unresolved D. Germline lookup yields CDR1 SNHLY and CDR2 FYNNEI. This CDR3 is built from 15 residues. Trimming took 3 bases from V and 4 from J, leaving 13 bases between them. CDR3 sequence (DNA): TGTGCCAGCAGTGATCGGGTGGGTTTGAATCAGCCCCAGCATTTT. Encoded protein: CASSDRVGLNQPQHF.

This clonotype came up a few times. This chain links TRBV12-3 or TRBV12-4 with TRBJ2-5; TRBD2 matches at 9 bases. This CDR3 has 15 residues. The V and J ends lost 2 bases and 6 bases, in that order; junction bases with no gene match: 7. CDR3: CASSLRVAGEKTQYF. The CDR3 DNA follows: TGTGCCAGCAGTTTAAGGGTAGCGGGAGAGAAGACCCAGTACTTC.

There are a few counts of this clonotype. This chain uses TRBV6-5 with TRBJ1-6; 7 bases fit TRBD1. Germline CDR1 is MNHEY and CDR2 is SVGAGI. With 0 bases clipped from V and 9 bases from J, the junction kept 8 bases outside the gene matches. This CDR3 is built from 16 residues. CDR3 loop: CASSYSTGTGSSPLHF. CDR3 nucleotides: TGTGCCAGCAGTTACTCGACAGGGACGGGGAGTTCACCCCTCCACTTT.

The chain is built from TRBV29-1 and TRBJ2-3; D not certain. Germline values: CDR1 SQVTM, CDR2 ANQGSEA. V lost 4 bases and J 6 bases, leaving 17 bases between the germline ends. The length of the CDR3 is 14 residues. This CDR3 is CSVASGDLRDTQYF. The CDR3 DNA follows: TGCAGCGTTGCGTCCGGAGACTTGCGGGATACGCAGTATTTT.

In this sample, this clonotype turned up many times. The CDR3, as DNA: TGCGCCAGCAGCTTACTGGCTCTGGGGTCCTCCTACAATGAGCAGTTCTTC. The encoded protein is CASSLLALGSSYNEQFF. This chain connects TRBV5-1 to TRBJ2-1, with D hard to call. Germline loops: CDR1 SGHRS, CDR2 YFSETQ. The CDR3 has 17 residues. V shed 2 bases and J shed 0 bases, with 15 bases lying between them. Variable domain in full (rest from reference TRBV5-1 and TRBJ2-1): KAGVTQTPRYLIKTRGQQVTLSCSPISGHRSVSWYQQTPGQGLQFLFEYFSETQRNKGNFPGRFSGRQFSNSRSEMNVSTLELGDSALYLCASSLLALGSSYNEQFFGPGTRLTVL.

This clonotype was counted only a few times. This sequence joins TRBV5-1 and TRBJ1-2, with TRBD1 identical over 8 bases. CDR1 and CDR2 (germline): SGHRS, YFSETQ. The CDR3 is 14 amino acids. V gave up 0 bases and J gave up 4 bases; unmatched junction bases: 2. The CDR3 DNA sequence: TGCGCCAGCAGCTTGGAGGGACAGGCCTATGGCTACACCTTC. It specifies CASSLEGQAYGYTF.

In this sample, this clonotype turned up a few times. This chain links TRBV2 with TRBJ2-1; D not resolved. Trimming pared 7 bases from V and 0 bases from J, leaving 16 bases between. This CDR3 is built from 16 residues. Germline V gene data show CDR1 as SNHLY and CDR2 as FYNNEI. CDR3 bases: TGTGCCAGCAAAAGGGATTCCGGTAACTCCTACAATGAGCAGTTCTTC. Protein sequence: CASKRDSGNSYNEQFF.

This chain uses TRBV5-1 with TRBJ2-1; 7 nucleotides match TRBD2. Germline V gene data show CDR1 as SGHRS and CDR2 as YFSETQ. Unmatched junction bases numbered 8, after V lost 2 bases and J lost 3 bases. This CDR3 spans 16 amino acids. The CDR3 nucleotides read TGCGCCAGCAGCTTTGGGGCCCGGGGGGTCTACAATGAGCAGTTCTTC. It translates to CASSFGARGVYNEQFF.

The table lists this clonotype with many counts. This rearrangement joins TRBV12-3 or TRBV12-4 to TRBJ1-2; D is undetermined. This CDR3 spans 13 amino acids. With 4 bases removed from V and 1 base from J, the gap between germline ends came to 7 bases. CDR3 amino acids: CASSSTNNYGYTF. Here the CDR3 DNA reads TGTGCCAGCAGTTCGACAAATAACTATGGCTACACCTTC.

This chain uses TRBV5-1 with TRBJ2-5; 9 bases are a match to TRBD1. Germline V gives CDR1 SGHRS, CDR2 YFSETQ. The CDR3 is made up of 15 amino acids. J lost 3 bases, V lost 4 bases, and 7 bases had no gene match. CDR3 in amino acids: CASSRSGTGKETQYF. The CDR3 bases are TGCGCCAGCAGCCGATCTGGGACAGGGAAAGAGACCCAGTACTTC.

This clonotype was seen only a few times. The chain uses TRBV20-1 and TRBJ2-1, with 9 nucleotides matching TRBD2. Germline V gene lookup returns CDR1 DFQATT and CDR2 SNEGSKA (reference sequence). CDR3 length: 15 residues. Trimming took 5 bases from V and 7 from J; bases not matched to a gene: 12. The CDR3 DNA is TGCAGTGCTTGGCTTAGCGGGAGACGACAGAATGAGCAGTTCTTC. It encodes CSAWLSGRRQNEQFF.

Only a few counts were recorded for this clonotype. V and J are TRBV28 and TRBJ2-3, with TRBD2 identical over 11 bases. The germline V gene has CDR1 MDHEN and CDR2 SYDVKM. CDR3 length: 15 amino acids. V trimming: 2 bases; J trimming: 4 bases; junction bases outside the gene matches: 2. The CDR3 loop is CASSLVGLAADTQYF. CDR3 DNA: TGTGCCAGCAGTTTAGTGGGACTAGCGGCAGATACGCAGTATTTT.

This clonotype has more than one count but fewer than ten. The rearrangement links TRBV5-8 to TRBJ2-3; perhaps TRBD1 as D (6 bases). Germline CDR1 is SGHTS and CDR2 is YDEGEE. Trimming removed 4 bases from V and 0 bases from J, with 9 bases in between. This CDR3 has 14 residues. This chain's CDR3 is CASSPGHSTDTQYF. CDR3 bases: TGTGCCAGCAGCCCGGGACATAGCACAGATACGCAGTATTTT.

The rearrangement links TRBV18 to TRBJ2-1, with D perhaps TRBD1 (6 bases). CDR3 length: 13 residues. Germline values: CDR1 KGHSH, CDR2 LQKENI. Between the trimmed V and J ends, which lost 8 bases and 7 bases, there was a span of 15 bases. CDR3 coding DNA: TGTGCCAGCCACAACAGGGTCGGGAATGAGCAGTTCTTC. Translating it yields CASHNRVGNEQFF.

V gene TRBV29-1 combines with J gene TRBJ2-1; D might be TRBD2 (5 bases). This CDR3 contains 15 residues. CDR1 is SQVTM, CDR2 ANQGSEA, per germline. The V and J ends lost 6 bases and 0 bases respectively, with 15 bases between them. CDR3 DNA sequence: TGCAGCGTCAACGGGAAGGTGAGCTCCTACAATGAGCAGTTCTTC. Amino acid sequence: CSVNGKVSSYNEQFF.

V gene TRBV15 combines with J gene TRBJ2-3; 9 bases line up with TRBD1. This CDR3 comprises 15 residues. The J segment lost 8 bases and the V segment lost 1 base, leaving 7 bases of the junction unmatched. CDR1 and CDR2 (germline): LNHNV, YYDKDF (reference sequence). The CDR3 region is CATSRAGQGGSTQYF. DNA of the CDR3: TGTGCCACCAGCAGAGCGGGACAGGGAGGGTCTACGCAGTATTTT.

J is TRBJ2-7 and V is TRBV20-1; TRBD2 aligns across 7 bases. This CDR3 is 14 amino acids long. Germline lookup yields CDR1 DFQATT and CDR2 SNEGSKA (reference sequence). V lost 3 bases, J lost 3 bases, and 8 bases stayed unmatched. CDR3 sequence reads: CSARASGKSYEQYV. As DNA, the CDR3 is TGCAGTGCTAGGGCTAGCGGTAAAAGCTACGAGCAGTACGTC.

This clonotype has only a few counts. CDR3 loop: CASSKQGETQYF. The CDR3 region has the DNA TGTGCCAGCAGCAAGCAGGGAGAGACCCAGTACTTC. V is TRBV12-3 or TRBV12-4 and J is TRBJ2-5, with D possibly TRBD1 on 5 matching bases. With 6 bases removed from V and 4 bases from J, the gap between germline ends came to 9 bases. The length of the CDR3 is 12 residues.

V and J are TRBV5-5 and TRBJ1-2, with 8 bases matching TRBD1. The junction had 10 bases not matched to a gene; V was cut back by 0 bases and J by 9 bases. The CDR3 is made up of 15 amino acids. In germline, CDR1 is SGHKS, CDR2 YYEKEE (reference sequence). The CDR3 spells CASSLAGDRPLSYTF. CDR3 bases: TGTGCCAGCAGCTTGGCCGGGGACAGGCCTCTGAGCTACACCTTC.

This clonotype has more than one count but fewer than ten. This CDR3 is CASSPTRGRADTQYF. The DNA for the CDR3 is TGTGCCAGCAGCCCGACCAGGGGACGGGCAGATACGCAGTATTTT. This sequence joins TRBV6-1 and TRBJ2-3, with D tentatively TRBD1 (6 bases). CDR3 length equals 15 residues. CDR1 is MNHNS and CDR2 is SASEGT in the germline V gene. Trimming took 6 bases from V and 4 from J, leaving 17 bases between them.

In its sample, this clonotype was seen many times. The chain combines TRBV7-2 with TRBJ2-1, with D hard to call. The length of the CDR3 is 14 residues. With 4 bases removed from V and 5 bases from J, the gap between germline ends came to 12 bases. Germline V gene sequence: CDR1 SGHTA, CDR2 FQGNSA. The CDR3 is CASSSGPANNEQFF. CDR3 nucleotides: TGTGCCAGCAGCTCCGGCCCGGCCAACAATGAGCAGTTCTTC.

The V gene is TRBV6-1, the J gene TRBJ1-1; the D gene is possibly TRBD1 (5 bases). Germline CDR1 reads MNHNS; CDR2 reads SASEGT. This CDR3 spans 14 amino acids. Trimming cost V 7 bases and J 1 base, with 13 bases left between them. The CDR3 DNA reads as TGTGCCAGCACCCTGGAGGGACCGAACACTGAAGCTTTCTTT. The encoded protein is CASTLEGPNTEAFF.